This T cell receptor beta chain was documented in a study of T cell changes during pregnancy in multiple sclerosis. In its sample, this clone was seen a few times. Assay used: immunoSEQ multiplex PCR; TCRdb lists only in-frame clones, some missing. This table holds about 33,000 clones, around 93% found once. The CDR3 spans 14 residues. CDR1 and CDR2 from the germline V gene are MRHNA and SNTAGT. V dropped 3 bases and J dropped 4 bases, with 11 bases sitting between them. The clonotype was recovered from a female donor in good health, enrolled as a control in a pregnancy study. The rearrangement links TRBV6-4 to TRBJ2-3, with TRBD1 as a possible D gene (6 bases). The starting material was CD4+ T cells from peripheral blood mononuclear cells, obtained in the third trimester of pregnancy. The CDR3 nucleotides read TGTGCCAGCAGTGAAGGGGGTGGTGCAGATACGCAGTATTTT. Its protein product is CASSEGGGADTQYF.